These 30 T cell receptor beta chains share one sample of origin, sequenced in a study of control samples from healthy donors and cancer patients. Produced via immunoSEQ multiplex PCR; TCRdb's table is partial and in-frame only. The sample lists 190,000 or so clones, approximately 92% seen once, with more than 1.2% in the top ten. The sequenced sample consisted of blood. These receptors were collected from a young man in good health.

The chain couples TRBV19 to TRBJ2-6; D call uncertain. The CDR3 spans 14 residues. Trimming stripped 7 bases from V and 0 bases from J, with 7 bases between. Germline V CDR1 and CDR2: LNHDA, SQIVND (reference sequence). Here the CDR3 reads CASTDPSGANVLTF. In DNA form, the CDR3 reads TGTGCCAGTACAGACCCCTCTGGGGCCAACGTCCTGACTTTC.

This clone was picked up one time. V gene TRBV29-1 combines with J gene TRBJ2-3; the D is unclear. Trimming removed 1 base at V and 4 bases at J, with 15 bases between. The CDR3 has 15 amino acids. CDR1 is SQVTM, CDR2 ANQGSEA, per germline. The CDR3 region has the DNA TGCAGCGTTGAAGGGGTAGCCCCCTTGGCAGATACGCAGTATTTT. Its protein product is CSVEGVAPLADTQYF.

This chain uses TRBV18 with TRBJ1-2; D not certain. This CDR3 has 13 residues. Per the germline V gene, CDR1 is KGHSH and CDR2 is LQKENI. Trimming took 3 bases from V and 5 from J, leaving 10 bases between them. CDR3 nucleotide sequence: TGTGCCAGCTCACCCCGGGAAGGGTATGGCTACACCTTC. Amino acid sequence: CASSPREGYGYTF.

This chain links TRBV20-1 with TRBJ2-7; D call uncertain. Germline assignment: CDR1 DFQATT and CDR2 SNEGSKA (reference sequence). This CDR3 has 15 amino acids. Trimming cost V 3 bases and J 0 bases, with 15 bases left between them. Written as DNA, the CDR3 is TGCAGTGCTAGTACCCGGGCCAGCCCCTCCTACGAGCAGTACTTC. Its translation: CSASTRASPSYEQYF.

V is TRBV5-1 and J is TRBJ2-1, with D possibly TRBD2 on 6 matching bases. The CDR3 is 16 residues long. Germline CDR1 SGHRS, CDR2 YFSETQ. V dropped 0 bases and J dropped 6 bases, with 16 bases sitting between them. Here the CDR3 reads CASSLGGSGILNEQFF. Written as DNA, the CDR3 is TGCGCCAGCAGCTTGGGTGGTAGCGGCATTCTCAATGAGCAGTTCTTC.

This chain links TRBV28 with TRBJ1-5; TRBD1 matches at 7 bases. From germline, CDR1 is MDHEN and CDR2 SYDVKM. CDR3 length: 15 residues. The J segment lost 1 base and the V segment lost 10 bases, leaving 10 bases of the junction unmatched. DNA for the CDR3: TGTGCCACCCGAAACAGGGGCGGGAGCAATCAGCCCCAGCATTTT. This codes for CATRNRGGSNQPQHF.

This clone was detected only once. The rearrangement joins TRBV24-1 to TRBJ2-2; 11 nucleotides agree with TRBD2. The CDR3 runs to 15 residues. With V trimmed by 10 bases and J by 3 bases, 6 bases remained unmatched. In germline, CDR1 is KGHDR, CDR2 SFDVKD. The CDR3 coding sequence is TGTGCCACTTCGACTAGCGGGGCATACACCGGGGAGCTGTTTTTT. Protein sequence: CATSTSGAYTGELFF.

The chain employs TRBV6-5 and TRBJ1-4, with D tentatively TRBD1 (6 bases). The germline CDR1 and CDR2 sequences are MNHEY and SVGAGI. Trimming shortened V by 4 bases and J by 5 bases, and 14 bases separated the two germline ends. This CDR3 spans 15 amino acids. CDR3 in amino acids: CASSFFSGVNEKLFF. The CDR3 DNA reads as TGTGCCAGCAGTTTTTTCTCAGGGGTAAATGAAAAACTGTTTTTT.

This chain uses TRBV29-1 with TRBJ2-1; D ambiguous. Trimming took 2 bases from V and 0 from J, leaving 17 bases between them. CDR1 SQVTM and CDR2 ANQGSEA come from the germline V gene. The CDR3 extends over 17 amino acids. The CDR3 sequence is CSVEFQIVTYSYNEQFF. In nucleotides, the CDR3 is TGCAGCGTTGAATTTCAAATCGTAACCTACTCCTACAATGAGCAGTTCTTC.

For the CDR3, the DNA is TGTGCCAGTAGTACGGTGCAGTTAGGAAAGACCCAGTACTTC. Residues: CASSTVQLGKTQYF. This rearrangement joins TRBV19 to TRBJ2-5; D not certain. Germline V gene lookup returns CDR1 LNHDA and CDR2 SQIVND (reference sequence). V was cut by 4 bases and J by 6 bases, with 15 bases left in between. The CDR3 has 14 residues.

This clone was observed a single time. The chain combines TRBV6-5 with TRBJ1-1, with D unresolved. Germline V gene sequence: CDR1 MNHEY, CDR2 SVGAGI. This CDR3 spans 14 amino acids. Trimming took 0 bases from V and 4 from J, leaving 9 bases between them. The CDR3 nucleotides are TGTGCCAGCAGTTACTCGATCCTGACCACTGAAGCTTTCTTT. Its translation: CASSYSILTTEAFF.

This rearrangement joins TRBV30 to TRBJ2-7; TRBD2 might be the D (7 bases). Germline V CDR1 and CDR2: GTSNPN, SVGIG (reference sequence). Trimming shortened V by 0 bases and J by 5 bases, and 17 bases separated the two germline ends. The CDR3 consists of 15 residues. The CDR3 sequence is CAWSVKGGRIHEQYF. CDR3 nucleotide sequence: TGTGCCTGGAGTGTAAAGGGGGGGCGAATCCACGAGCAGTACTTC.

The rearrangement uses TRBV3-1 (or the pseudogene TRBV3-2) and TRBJ2-2; D tentatively reads TRBD1 or TRBD2 (5 bases each). CDR1 and CDR2 (germline): LGHDT, YNNKEL (reference sequence). V was pared by 4 bases and J by 7 bases, with 13 bases between. CDR3 length: 14 amino acids. The CDR3: CASSRWTGGGELFF. CDR3 DNA sequence: TGTGCCAGCAGCCGCTGGACTGGGGGCGGGGAGCTGTTTTTT.

The chain has TRBV3-1 (or the pseudogene TRBV3-2) and TRBJ1-2; D not certain. V gave up 5 bases and J gave up 3 bases, with 10 bases separating them. The CDR3 is 13 amino acids. CDR1 LGHDT and CDR2 YNNKEL come from the germline V gene (reference sequence). This chain's CDR3 is CASSSRQDYGYTF. Written as DNA, the CDR3 is TGTGCCAGCAGCTCAAGGCAAGACTATGGCTACACCTTC.

The chain couples TRBV2 to TRBJ2-7; possible D gene TRBD2, 7 bases. Germline loops: CDR1 SNHLY, CDR2 FYNNEI. V lost 6 bases and J 3 bases, leaving 18 bases between the germline ends. The CDR3 covers 15 residues. The CDR3 protein is CASSDGKGGVYEQYF. Written as DNA, the CDR3 is TGTGCCAGCAGCGACGGAAAAGGGGGGGTCTACGAGCAGTACTTC.

V gene TRBV7-3 combines with J gene TRBJ2-1; possibly TRBD2 for D (5 bases). The V end lost 1 base, the J end lost 8 bases, and 9 bases lay between the germline ends. This CDR3 region has 13 residues. Germline-derived CDR1 and CDR2 are SGHTA and FQGTGA. CDR3 in DNA: TGTGCCAGCAGCTTAAATACGGGGTATGAGCAGTTCTTC. Amino acid sequence: CASSLNTGYEQFF.

V is TRBV2 and J is TRBJ1-2; the D gene is possibly TRBD1 (5 bases). Germline V gene data show CDR1 as SNHLY and CDR2 as FYNNEI. The CDR3 has 11 residues. CDR3 nucleotide sequence: TGTGCTACCAGGGCGAGGGACGGCTACACCTTC. Residues: CATRARDGYTF.

The rearrangement joins TRBV10-3 to TRBJ2-5; D uncertain. This CDR3 comprises 15 residues. The V and J ends lost 0 bases and 3 bases respectively, with 11 bases between them. Germline assignment: CDR1 ENHRY and CDR2 SYGVKD. CDR3 region: CAISESGRTEETQYF. In DNA, the CDR3 is TGTGCCATCAGTGAGTCAGGCCGGACCGAAGAGACCCAGTACTTC.

The CDR3 reads CASSSSTRAFF. CDR3 DNA sequence: TGTGCCAGCAGTTCCTCTACTCGAGCTTTCTTT. The chain recombines TRBV6-5 with TRBJ1-1; D ambiguous. Germline V lookup: CDR1 MNHEY, CDR2 SVGAGI. V gave up 4 bases and J gave up 10 bases, with 10 bases separating them. The CDR3 runs 11 residues.

The table lists this clone with a few counts. The V and J genes are TRBV19 and TRBJ1-5; D is unresolved. CDR3 length: 12 residues. The V end was cut by 3 bases, the J end by 4 bases, with 4 bases between. CDR1 is LNHDA and CDR2 is SQIVND in the germline V gene (reference sequence). Here the CDR3 DNA reads TGTGCCAGTAGTATTCGTAATCAGCCCCAGCATTTT. Encoded protein: CASSIRNQPQHF.

J is TRBJ1-1 and V is TRBV5-4, with D unclear. Deletions cut 2 bases from V and 4 bases from J, with 9 bases between. CDR1 is SGHNT, CDR2 YYREEE, per germline (reference sequence). The CDR3 spans 13 residues. In nucleotides, the CDR3 is TGTGCCAGCAGCTTACAGTCGCGCACTGAAGCTTTCTTT. Translating it yields CASSLQSRTEAFF.

This rearrangement joins TRBV18 to TRBJ1-4; D call uncertain. Germline values: CDR1 KGHSH, CDR2 LQKENI. V dropped 3 bases and J dropped 2 bases, with 13 bases sitting between them. This CDR3 spans 16 amino acids. CDR3 nucleotide sequence: TGTGCCAGCTCACCCCTCCAGACGGGGACTAATGAAAAACTGTTTTTT. Its protein is CASSPLQTGTNEKLFF.

This clone occurred a few times. J is TRBJ2-1 and V is TRBV15; 11 bases line up with TRBD2. The J segment lost 7 bases and the V segment lost 3 bases, leaving 11 bases of the junction unmatched. The CDR3 is 17 residues long. Germline assignment: CDR1 LNHNV and CDR2 YYDKDF (reference sequence). This CDR3 is CATSRLRLAGWWNEQFF. In DNA form, the CDR3 reads TGTGCCACCAGCAGGCTACGACTAGCGGGGTGGTGGAATGAGCAGTTCTTC.

In nucleotides, the CDR3 is TGTGCCAGCAGCAAATCGACCCTCCGGGACAGCCAAACCCCCTCGGTTCAGCCCCAGCATTTT. Protein sequence: CASSKSTLRDSQTPSVQPQHF. The chain carries TRBV21-1 and TRBJ1-5; the tabulated D call, TRBD1, remains unverified against the DNA. TRBV21-1 is a pseudogene locus. The CDR3 has 21 residues.

The J gene is TRBJ2-1, the V gene TRBV7-9, with D possibly being TRBD1 (5 bases). The V gene lost 5 bases and the J gene lost 7 bases, with 15 bases spanning the gap. Germline V gene data show CDR1 as SEHNR and CDR2 as FQNEAQ (reference sequence). The CDR3 is 14 residues long. The CDR3 region is CASSARDRTNEQFF. The CDR3, as DNA: TGTGCCAGCAGCGCCAGAGACAGAACGAATGAGCAGTTCTTC.

The chain uses TRBV5-5 and TRBJ2-1; 8 nucleotides agree with TRBD2. Germline V gene lookup returns CDR1 SGHKS and CDR2 YYEKEE (reference sequence). The CDR3 extends over 15 amino acids. With V trimmed by 4 bases and J by 1 base, 4 bases remained unmatched. The CDR3 coding sequence is TGTGCCAGCAGCCTAGCTAGCGGGTCCTACAATGAGCAGTTCTTC. This gives the protein CASSLASGSYNEQFF.

The CDR3 DNA sequence: TGTGCCAGTAGTTCAGGGGCGAACTATGGCTACACCTTC. Amino acid sequence: CASSSGANYGYTF. V and J are TRBV19 and TRBJ1-2; weak D call: TRBD1 (6 bases). Germline V CDR1 and CDR2: LNHDA, SQIVND (reference sequence). This CDR3 has 13 residues. V lost 5 bases to trimming and J lost 2 bases, with 9 bases between them.

The gene calls are TRBV2 and TRBJ2-5, with 8 bases lining up with TRBD1. Germline assignment: CDR1 SNHLY and CDR2 FYNNEI. CDR3 size: 15 residues. The V gene end was trimmed by 4 bases and the J gene end by 3 bases; junction bases not matched to a gene: 7. The CDR3 loop reads CASSVRKTGEETQYF. CDR3 DNA: TGTGCCAGCAGTGTGAGGAAGACAGGGGAAGAGACCCAGTACTTC.

The rearrangement uses TRBV5-6 and TRBJ2-2; D is uncertain. Trimming took off 0 bases at V and 4 bases at J, with 16 bases between the two ends. Germline assignment: CDR1 SGHDT and CDR2 YYEEEE. The CDR3 is 17 amino acids. For the CDR3, the DNA is TGTGCCAGCAGCTTGGGGTCAGGCCACTCTCTCACCGGGGAGCTGTTTTTT. It specifies CASSLGSGHSLTGELFF.

The count of this clone is one. The chain recombines TRBV7-9 with TRBJ2-1, with TRBD2 matching over 7 bases. The CDR3 extends over 17 amino acids. V shed 5 bases, J shed 0 bases, and the junction held 10 bases outside the gene matches. Germline V gene lookup returns CDR1 SEHNR and CDR2 FQNEAQ (reference sequence). CDR3 amino acids: CASSPLVAGSSYNEQFF. The CDR3 coding sequence is TGTGCCAGCAGCCCCCTGGTAGCGGGTAGCTCCTACAATGAGCAGTTCTTC.